A single sample is the source of the 14 T cell receptor beta chains below, sequenced in a study of graft-versus-host responses after intestinal transplantation. TCRdb keeps only in-frame clones here, not all; method: immunoSEQ multiplex PCR. The sample has 9,500 or so clones; 70% to 90% are singletons. Sequences were derived from PBMCs, sampled 230 to 250 days after intestinal transplant. These receptor sequences come from a human patient who received an intestinal transplant, so some T cells may come from the graft donor.

The chain is built from TRBV19 and TRBJ2-7; TRBD1 aligns across 7 bases. Trimming cost V 5 bases and J 2 bases; bases outside gene matches: 3. CDR3 size: 13 residues. Germline assignment: CDR1 LNHDA and CDR2 SQIVND (reference sequence). The CDR3 DNA reads as TGTGCCAGTAGTCGTACAGGGGCCTACGAGCAGTACTTC. This gives the protein CASSRTGAYEQYF.

The chain has TRBV4-1 and TRBJ1-2; D is unresolved. V lost 4 bases to trimming and J lost 8 bases, with 14 bases between them. CDR1 and CDR2 from the germline V gene are MGHRA and YSYEKL. The CDR3 has 13 residues. The CDR3 protein is CASSPIGREGYTF. The CDR3 coding sequence is TGCGCCAGCAGCCCCATTGGGCGCGAGGGCTACACCTTC.

The chain has TRBV5-1 and TRBJ2-7; possible D gene TRBD2, 5 bases. Trimming cost V 4 bases and J 3 bases, with 23 bases left between them. This CDR3 region has 17 residues. CDR1 and CDR2 from the germline V gene are SGHRS and YFSETQ. The CDR3: CASSLVFQRASGYEQYF. The CDR3 region has the DNA TGCGCCAGCAGCCTAGTGTTTCAAAGGGCGAGCGGCTACGAGCAGTACTTC.

This chain connects TRBV5-1 to TRBJ2-3; D is possibly TRBD2 (6 bases). Germline loops: CDR1 SGHRS, CDR2 YFSETQ. The CDR3 has 14 amino acids. V shed 5 bases and J shed 2 bases, with 12 bases lying between them. The CDR3 spells CASRGGASTDTQYF. CDR3 nucleotide sequence: TGCGCCAGCAGGGGGGGTGCGTCCACAGATACGCAGTATTTT.

The rearrangement links TRBV9 to TRBJ2-1; tentative D call: TRBD1 (5 bases). CDR1 is SGDLS and CDR2 is YYNGEE in the germline V gene. This CDR3 is built from 15 residues. V was trimmed by 0 bases and J by 7 bases, leaving 14 bases between them. The CDR3 reads CASSVGGAPTNEQFF. CDR3 sequence (DNA): TGTGCCAGCAGCGTAGGTGGGGCCCCAACGAATGAGCAGTTCTTC.

The chain employs TRBV4-3 and TRBJ2-1; D may be TRBD1 (6 bases). The V end lost 3 bases, the J end lost 8 bases, and 11 bases lay between the germline ends. The CDR3 contains 13 residues. In germline, CDR1 is LGHNA, CDR2 YSLEER. In nucleotides, the CDR3 is TGCGCCAGCAGCCACATTCCAGGGGATGAGCAGTTCTTC. Amino acids: CASSHIPGDEQFF.

The chain carries TRBV7-3 and TRBJ1-5; no definite D call. The V end was cut by 0 bases, the J end by 4 bases, with 4 bases between. Germline-derived CDR1 and CDR2 are SGHTA and FQGTGA. CDR3 length equals 13 residues. The CDR3 is CASSLTSNQPQHF. The CDR3 DNA sequence: TGTGCCAGCAGCTTAACGTCTAATCAGCCCCAGCATTTT. Variable domain in full (rest from reference TRBV7-3 and TRBJ1-5): GAGVSQTPSNKVTEKGKYVELRCDPISGHTALYWYRQSLGQGPEFLIYFQGTGAADDSGLPNDRFFAVRPEGSVSTLKIQRTERGDSAVYLCASSLTSNQPQHFGDGTRLSIL.

A few counts support this clone. This sequence joins TRBV30 and TRBJ2-7; D not resolved. V gave up 5 bases and J gave up 4 bases, with 6 bases separating them. CDR1 and CDR2 (germline): GTSNPN, SVGIG (reference sequence). The CDR3 covers 10 residues. CDR3 sequence: CAWSRYEQYF. The CDR3 bases are TGTGCCTGGTCTAGGTACGAGCAGTACTTC.

The rearrangement links TRBV19 to TRBJ1-4, with D tentatively TRBD1 (6 bases). Germline CDR1 reads LNHDA; CDR2 reads SQIVND (reference sequence). Trimming cost V 5 bases and J 6 bases, with 16 bases left between them. The CDR3 has 15 amino acids. This CDR3 reads CASSQGGARYEKLFF. CDR3 DNA: TGTGCCAGTAGTCAAGGGGGGGCGAGATATGAAAAACTGTTTTTT.

The gene calls are TRBV6-5 and TRBJ2-3; D remains unclear. V lost 2 bases and J 1 base, leaving 4 bases between the germline ends. The CDR3 runs to 13 residues. The germline CDR1 and CDR2 sequences are MNHEY and SVGAGI. CDR3 sequence reads: CASSYSGTDTQYF. CDR3 coding DNA: TGTGCCAGCAGTTACAGCGGCACAGATACGCAGTATTTT.

J is TRBJ2-1 and V is TRBV7-8; D perhaps matches TRBD1 (6 bases). V shed 6 bases and J shed 0 bases, with 12 bases lying between them. Per germline, CDR1 SGHVS and CDR2 FQNEAQ. The CDR3 has 15 amino acids. CDR3: CASRDRESSYNEQFF. The CDR3 DNA is TGTGCCAGCAGGGACAGAGAAAGCTCCTACAATGAGCAGTTCTTC.

This chain connects TRBV29-1 to TRBJ1-2; perhaps TRBD1 as D (5 bases). The CDR3 spans 12 residues. Per the germline V gene, CDR1 is SQVTM and CDR2 is ANQGSEA. V lost 3 bases and J lost 5, with 10 bases in between. The CDR3 sequence is CSVEGGEYGYTF. DNA of the CDR3: TGCAGCGTTGAGGGGGGTGAATATGGCTACACCTTC.

The rearrangement joins TRBV7-9 to TRBJ2-2, with 10 bases identical to TRBD2. This CDR3 is 15 amino acids long. Germline CDR1 and CDR2: SEHNR and FQNEAQ (reference sequence). J was trimmed by 6 bases and V by 5 bases; bases with no gene match: 6. CDR3 residues: CASSPSGRESGELFF. The CDR3 DNA is TGTGCCAGCAGCCCTAGCGGGAGAGAGTCCGGGGAGCTGTTTTTT.

This chain links TRBV6-4 with TRBJ2-1; D is perhaps TRBD1 (5 bases). V was cut by 6 bases and J by 9 bases, with 24 bases left in between. There are 16 residues in the CDR3. Germline CDR1 is MRHNA and CDR2 is SNTAGT. CDR3 DNA sequence: TGTGCCAGCAGGAGTGACCAATTGACAGTCGGTGGTGAGCAGTTCTTC. As protein: CASRSDQLTVGGEQFF.